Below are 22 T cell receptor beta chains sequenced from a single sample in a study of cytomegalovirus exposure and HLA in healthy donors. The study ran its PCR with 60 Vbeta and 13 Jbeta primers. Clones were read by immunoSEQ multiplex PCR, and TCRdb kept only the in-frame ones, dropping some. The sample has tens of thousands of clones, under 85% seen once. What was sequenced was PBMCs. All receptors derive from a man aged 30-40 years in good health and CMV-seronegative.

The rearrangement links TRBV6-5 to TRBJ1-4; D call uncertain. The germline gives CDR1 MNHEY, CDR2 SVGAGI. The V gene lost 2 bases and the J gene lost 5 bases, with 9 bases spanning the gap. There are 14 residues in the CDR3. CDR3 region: CASSYEGGNEKLFF. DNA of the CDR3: TGTGCCAGCAGTTACGAGGGCGGGAATGAAAAACTGTTTTTT.

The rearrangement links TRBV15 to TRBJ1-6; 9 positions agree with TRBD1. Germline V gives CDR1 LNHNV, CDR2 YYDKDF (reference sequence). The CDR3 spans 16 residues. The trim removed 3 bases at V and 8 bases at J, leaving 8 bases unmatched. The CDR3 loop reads CATSSRTGTGYSPLHF. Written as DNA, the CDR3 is TGTGCCACCAGCAGCCGGACCGGGACAGGGTATTCACCCCTCCACTTT.

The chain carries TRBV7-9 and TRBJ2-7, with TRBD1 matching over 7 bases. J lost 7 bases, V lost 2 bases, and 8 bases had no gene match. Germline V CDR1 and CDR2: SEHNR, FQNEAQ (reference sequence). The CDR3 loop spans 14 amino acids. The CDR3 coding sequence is TGTGCCAGCAGCTTACGGGACAGTTCTGCAGAGCAGTACTTC. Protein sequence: CASSLRDSSAEQYF.

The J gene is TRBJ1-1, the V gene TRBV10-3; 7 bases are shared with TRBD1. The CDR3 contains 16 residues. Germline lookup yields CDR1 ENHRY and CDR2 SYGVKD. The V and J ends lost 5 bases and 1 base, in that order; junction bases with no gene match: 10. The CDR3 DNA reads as TGTGCCATCAGTCTCCTGGAGAGACAGGGGAACACTGAAGCTTTCTTT. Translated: CAISLLERQGNTEAFF.

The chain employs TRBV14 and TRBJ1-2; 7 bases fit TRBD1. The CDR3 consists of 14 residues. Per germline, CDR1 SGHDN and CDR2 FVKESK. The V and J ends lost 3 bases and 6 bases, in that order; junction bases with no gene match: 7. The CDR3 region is CASSHRQGSNGYTF. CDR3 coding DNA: TGTGCCAGCAGCCACCGACAGGGTTCAAATGGCTACACCTTC.

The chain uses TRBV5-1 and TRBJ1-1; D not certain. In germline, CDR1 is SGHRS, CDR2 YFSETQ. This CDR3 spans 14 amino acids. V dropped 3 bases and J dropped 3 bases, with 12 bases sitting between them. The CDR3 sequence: CASSWGGRDTEAFF. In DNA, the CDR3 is TGCGCCAGCAGCTGGGGAGGCCGAGACACTGAAGCTTTCTTT.

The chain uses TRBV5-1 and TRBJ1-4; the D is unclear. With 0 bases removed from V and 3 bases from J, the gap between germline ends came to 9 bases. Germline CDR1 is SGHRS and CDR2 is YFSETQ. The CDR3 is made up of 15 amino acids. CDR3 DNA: TGCGCCAGCAGCTTGGGTGTCCTTGCTAATGAAAAACTGTTTTTT. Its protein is CASSLGVLANEKLFF. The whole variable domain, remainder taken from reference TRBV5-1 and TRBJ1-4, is KAGVTQTPRYLIKTRGQQVTLSCSPISGHRSVSWYQQTPGQGLQFLFEYFSETQRNKGNFPGRFSGRQFSNSRSEMNVSTLELGDSALYLCASSLGVLANEKLFFGSGTQLSVL.

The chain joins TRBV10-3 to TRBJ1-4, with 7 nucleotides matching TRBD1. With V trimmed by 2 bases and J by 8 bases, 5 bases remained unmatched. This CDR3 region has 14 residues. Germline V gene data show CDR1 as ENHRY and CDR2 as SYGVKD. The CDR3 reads CAISERQGEEKLFF. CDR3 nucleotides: TGTGCCATCAGTGAGCGACAGGGAGAGGAAAAACTGTTTTTT.

The CDR3 DNA is TGCGCCAGCAGCAGTGACGGGACAGGGATCGGCGAGCAGTACTTC. Protein: CASSSDGTGIGEQYF. The V and J genes are TRBV5-1 and TRBJ2-7; TRBD1 matches at 9 bases. This CDR3 has 15 residues. V shed 4 bases and J 6 bases; nucleotides not matched to a gene: 11. CDR1 and CDR2 (germline): SGHRS, YFSETQ.

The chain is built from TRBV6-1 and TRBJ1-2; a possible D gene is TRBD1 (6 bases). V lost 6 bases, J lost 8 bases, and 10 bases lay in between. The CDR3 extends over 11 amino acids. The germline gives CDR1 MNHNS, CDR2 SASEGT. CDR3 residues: CASSSTGGYTF. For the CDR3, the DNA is TGTGCCAGCAGCTCGACAGGCGGCTACACCTTC.

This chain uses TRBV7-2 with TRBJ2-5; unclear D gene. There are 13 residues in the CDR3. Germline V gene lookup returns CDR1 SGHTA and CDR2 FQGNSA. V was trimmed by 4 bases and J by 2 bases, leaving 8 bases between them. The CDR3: CASSSLSQETQYF. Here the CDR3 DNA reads TGTGCCAGCAGCTCGCTCAGTCAAGAGACCCAGTACTTC.

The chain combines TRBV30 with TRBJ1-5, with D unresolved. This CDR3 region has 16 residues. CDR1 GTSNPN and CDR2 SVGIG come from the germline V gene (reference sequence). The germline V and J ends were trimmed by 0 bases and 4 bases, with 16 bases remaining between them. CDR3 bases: TGTGCCTGGAGTGTAAATGCAGATTTGAGGAATCAGCCCCAGCATTTT. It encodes CAWSVNADLRNQPQHF.

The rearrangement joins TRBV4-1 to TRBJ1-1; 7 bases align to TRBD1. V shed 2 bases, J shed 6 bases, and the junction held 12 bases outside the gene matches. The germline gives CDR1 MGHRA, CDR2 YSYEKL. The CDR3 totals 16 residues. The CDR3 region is CASSQLVWDRRAEAFF. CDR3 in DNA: TGCGCCAGCAGCCAACTTGTTTGGGACAGAAGAGCTGAAGCTTTCTTT.

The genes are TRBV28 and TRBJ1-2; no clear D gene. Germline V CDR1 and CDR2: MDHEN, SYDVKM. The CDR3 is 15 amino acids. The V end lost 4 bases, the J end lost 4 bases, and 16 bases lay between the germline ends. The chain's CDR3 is CASSWEGGSFYGYTF. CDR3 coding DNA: TGTGCCAGCAGTTGGGAAGGAGGTTCGTTCTATGGCTACACCTTC.

In DNA form, the CDR3 reads TGTGCCAGCAGTGACTCGAACAGCGGAGGCACTGAAGCTTTCTTT. Encoded protein: CASSDSNSGGTEAFF. The rearrangement uses TRBV6-4 and TRBJ1-1; D remains ambiguous. The germline CDR1 and CDR2 sequences are MRHNA and SNTAGT. This CDR3 contains 15 residues. Trimming took off 0 bases at V and 4 bases at J, with 12 bases between the two ends.

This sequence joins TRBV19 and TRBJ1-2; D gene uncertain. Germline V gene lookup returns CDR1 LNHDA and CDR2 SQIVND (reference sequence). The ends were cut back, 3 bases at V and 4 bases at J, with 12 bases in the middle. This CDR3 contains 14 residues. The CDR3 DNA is TGTGCCAGTAGTATTTACCCCGGCGGCTATGGCTACACCTTC. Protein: CASSIYPGGYGYTF.

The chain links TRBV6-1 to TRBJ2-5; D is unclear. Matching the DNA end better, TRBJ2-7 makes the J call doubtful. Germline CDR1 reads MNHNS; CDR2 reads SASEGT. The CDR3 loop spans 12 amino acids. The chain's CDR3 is CASSERSYEQYF. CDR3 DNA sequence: TGTGCCAGCAGTGAACGGTCCTACGAGCAGTACTTC.

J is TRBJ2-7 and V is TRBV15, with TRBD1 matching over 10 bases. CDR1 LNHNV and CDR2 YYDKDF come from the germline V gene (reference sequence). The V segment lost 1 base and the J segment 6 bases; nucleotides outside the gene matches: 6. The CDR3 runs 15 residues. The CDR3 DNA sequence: TGTGCCACCAGCAGAGCCGGGACAGGGGTGGGCGAGCAGTACTTC. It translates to CATSRAGTGVGEQYF.

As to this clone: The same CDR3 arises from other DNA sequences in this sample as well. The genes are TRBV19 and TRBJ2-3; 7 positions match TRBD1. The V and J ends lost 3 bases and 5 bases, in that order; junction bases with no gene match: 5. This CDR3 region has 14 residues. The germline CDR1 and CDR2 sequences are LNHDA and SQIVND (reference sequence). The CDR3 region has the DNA TGTGCCAGTAGTATCGCAGGGGGACAAGATACGCAGTATTTT. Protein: CASSIAGGQDTQYF.

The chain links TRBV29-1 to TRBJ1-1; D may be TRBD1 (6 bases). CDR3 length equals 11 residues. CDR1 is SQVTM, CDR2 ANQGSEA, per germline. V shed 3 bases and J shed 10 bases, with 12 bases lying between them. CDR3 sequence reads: CSVEGARLAFF. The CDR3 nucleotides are TGCAGCGTTGAGGGGGCGCGCCTAGCTTTCTTT.

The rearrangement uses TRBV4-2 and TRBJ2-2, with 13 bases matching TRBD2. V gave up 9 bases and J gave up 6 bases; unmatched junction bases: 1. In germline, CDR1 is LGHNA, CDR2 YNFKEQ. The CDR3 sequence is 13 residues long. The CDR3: CASGLAGAGELFF. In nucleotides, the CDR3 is TGTGCCAGTGGACTAGCGGGGGCCGGGGAGCTGTTTTTT.

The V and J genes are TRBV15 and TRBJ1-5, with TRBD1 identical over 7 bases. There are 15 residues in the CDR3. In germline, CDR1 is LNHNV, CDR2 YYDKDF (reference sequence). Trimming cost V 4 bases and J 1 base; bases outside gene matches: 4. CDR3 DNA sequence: TGTGCCACCAGCAATCGGGACAGAAGCAATCAGCCCCAGCATTTT. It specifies CATSNRDRSNQPQHF.